Each of the 19 T cell receptor beta chains below was sequenced from the same sample in a study of radiotherapy plus CTLA-4 blockade in lung cancer. The protocol was immunoSEQ multiplex PCR, while the TCRdb copy is restricted to in-frame clones and leaves out a portion. The table has 35,000 to 45,000 clones, just under 75% seen once. The sample here was peripheral blood, taken from a patient treated with radiotherapy plus ipilimumab. These receptors originate from a human donor with non-small cell lung cancer who had stable disease on radiotherapy plus ipilimumab.

V and J are TRBV4-3 and TRBJ2-7; the D gene is possibly TRBD2 (5 bases). CDR1 is LGHNA and CDR2 is YSLEER in the germline V gene. V was pared by 1 base and J by 0 bases, with 10 bases between. The CDR3 sequence is 15 residues long. CDR3: CASSQGAGPSYEQYF. In nucleotides, the CDR3 is TGCGCCAGCAGCCAAGGTGCGGGCCCCTCCTACGAGCAGTACTTC.

J is TRBJ2-3 and V is TRBV11-3; no clear D. This CDR3 comprises 14 residues. CDR1 is SGHNT and CDR2 is YENEEA in the germline V gene. V was pared by 0 bases and J by 2 bases, with 6 bases between. CDR3 region: CASSLDSSTDTQYF. The CDR3 bases are TGTGCCAGCAGCTTAGACAGTTCCACAGATACGCAGTATTTT.

The chain couples TRBV10-1 to TRBJ1-2; a possible D gene is TRBD1 (6 bases). The V gene's germline CDR1 is WNHNN and CDR2 SYGVQD (reference sequence). The CDR3 covers 16 residues. V lost 4 bases and J lost 1, with 16 bases in between. CDR3 sequence (DNA): TGCGCCAGCAGTGGAAGACAGGCCCCCGTTAACTATGGCTACACCTTC. Translation gives CASSGRQAPVNYGYTF.

Only a few counts were recorded for this clone. The CDR3 reads CSVEEGTETQYF. CDR3 in DNA: TGCAGCGTTGAGGAGGGTACAGAGACCCAGTACTTC. This sequence joins TRBV29-1 and TRBJ2-5; D might be TRBD2 (6 bases). There are 12 residues in the CDR3. The V end lost 3 bases, the J end lost 4 bases, and 9 bases lay between the germline ends. The germline CDR1 and CDR2 sequences are SQVTM and ANQGSEA.

This clone showed up just a few times. The chain links TRBV4-2 to TRBJ2-1, with D perhaps matching TRBD2 (6 bases). The CDR3 loop spans 13 amino acids. Germline lookup yields CDR1 LGHNA and CDR2 YNFKEQ. The ends were cut back, 4 bases at V and 7 bases at J, with 11 bases in the middle. The CDR3 is CASSRGGGNEQFF. In nucleotides, the CDR3 is TGTGCCAGCAGCCGAGGTGGGGGGAATGAGCAGTTCTTC.

The chain joins TRBV11-2 to TRBJ2-7; 10 bases map to TRBD1. Germline V CDR1 and CDR2: SGHAT, FQNNGV. The V and J ends lost 3 bases and 9 bases, in that order; junction bases with no gene match: 8. This CDR3 has 14 amino acids. CDR3 coding DNA: TGTGCCAGCAGCTTCTCCGGGACAGGGGAAGGGCAGTACTTC. This codes for CASSFSGTGEGQYF.

The chain links TRBV6-1 to TRBJ2-7, with D unclear. With 7 bases removed from V and 3 bases from J, the gap between germline ends came to 4 bases. The CDR3 consists of 10 residues. CDR1 and CDR2 from the germline V gene are MNHNS and SASEGT. The CDR3 reads CASIFYEQYF. CDR3 sequence (DNA): TGTGCCAGCATCTTCTACGAGCAGTACTTC.

The chain links TRBV30 to TRBJ1-4; TRBD1 is a possible D gene (5 bases). In germline, CDR1 is GTSNPN, CDR2 SVGIG (reference sequence). V was pared by 1 base and J by 7 bases, with 16 bases between. This CDR3 has 15 amino acids. The CDR3 DNA reads TGTGCCTGGAGTGGACCCCAAAGGGGCGGTGAAAAACTGTTTTTT. This encodes CAWSGPQRGGEKLFF.

The rearrangement uses TRBV5-1 and TRBJ1-2; tentatively, D is TRBD1 (5 bases). Germline-derived CDR1 and CDR2 are SGHRS and YFSETQ. V dropped 6 bases and J dropped 3 bases, with 12 bases sitting between them. The CDR3 is 13 amino acids. CDR3 sequence (DNA): TGCGCCAGCACCCCCGGGACTGACTATGGCTACACCTTC. This gives the protein CASTPGTDYGYTF.

This clone has only a few counts. The chain recombines TRBV30 with TRBJ2-3; TRBD1 might be the D (6 bases). Germline V gene lookup returns CDR1 GTSNPN and CDR2 SVGIG (reference sequence). V shed 3 bases and J shed 6 bases, with 10 bases lying between them. The CDR3 contains 12 residues. The CDR3 loop is CAWSQDSDTQYF. The CDR3 DNA follows: TGTGCCTGGAGCCAGGACAGCGATACGCAGTATTTT.

The chain employs TRBV6-4 and TRBJ1-4; the D is unclear. This CDR3 has 14 residues. Germline-derived CDR1 and CDR2 are MRHNA and SNTAGT. Trimming cost V 3 bases and J 7 bases, with 12 bases left between them. The CDR3 DNA sequence: TGTGCCAGCAGTGAGGCAGGTAAAGGTGAAAAACTGTTTTTT. Translation gives CASSEAGKGEKLFF.

This clone appeared a few times. V gene TRBV2 combines with J gene TRBJ1-5; 8 bases fit TRBD1. Germline CDR1 SNHLY, CDR2 FYNNEI. V trimming: 6 bases; J trimming: 7 bases; junction bases outside the gene matches: 5. This CDR3 has 13 residues. CDR3 sequence: CASRLDRDQPQHF. Here the CDR3 DNA reads TGTGCCAGCAGACTGGACAGGGACCAGCCCCAGCATTTT.

Turning to this clone: The junction shows a germline mismatch at one end, possibly a read error. V gene TRBV27 combines with J gene TRBJ1-6; D uncertain. Germline lookup yields CDR1 MNHEY and CDR2 SMNVEV (reference sequence). This CDR3 contains 15 residues. CDR3: CASSLGAAFNSPLRF. CDR3 coding DNA: TGTGCCAGCAGCCTGGGCGCAGCCTTCAATTCTCCCCTCCGCTTT.

This sequence joins TRBV18 and TRBJ2-5; the match to TRBD2 covers 8 bases. V lost 4 bases to trimming and J lost 0 bases; unmatched junction nucleotides: 4. Germline-derived CDR1 and CDR2 are KGHSH and LQKENI. CDR3 length: 15 residues. The CDR3 loop is CASSLQRGHQETQYF. The CDR3 DNA is TGTGCCAGCTCACTTCAGCGGGGGCACCAAGAGACCCAGTACTTC.

The chain links TRBV5-1 to TRBJ2-5; D uncertain. The length of the CDR3 is 12 residues. Germline V gene lookup returns CDR1 SGHRS and CDR2 YFSETQ. Trimming pared 2 bases from V and 2 bases from J, leaving 4 bases between. CDR3 in DNA: TGCGCCAGCAGCTTCCTGCAAGAGACCCAGTACTTC. Translating it yields CASSFLQETQYF.

The CDR3 bases are TGTGCCAGCAGCTTGGGGGGTCAGGGGAACTATGGCTACACCTTC. Its translation: CASSLGGQGNYGYTF. J is TRBJ1-2 and V is TRBV5-4; D might be TRBD1 (6 bases). Germline CDR1 and CDR2: SGHNT and YYREEE (reference sequence). This CDR3 is 15 amino acids long. The V and J ends lost 0 bases and 2 bases respectively, with 11 bases between them.

This clone was seen only a few times. The junction departs from the called germline gene at one end, perhaps through a read error. The CDR3: CASSGTGAPTGELFF. CDR3 sequence (DNA): TGTGCCAGCAGCGGGACAGGGGCTCCCACCGGGGAGCTGTTTTTT. V is TRBV5-1 and J is TRBJ2-2; 10 bases match TRBD1. CDR1 is SGHRS, CDR2 YFSETQ, per germline. The CDR3 spans 15 residues.

The table lists this clone with a count of one. The chain employs TRBV5-8 and TRBJ1-2, with D tentatively TRBD1 (5 bases). V lost 5 bases to trimming and J lost 4 bases, with 15 bases between them. Germline values: CDR1 SGHTS, CDR2 YDEGEE. This CDR3 is 14 amino acids long. The CDR3 DNA reads TGTGCCAGCAGGCCCCCCCGGCAGGGCTATGGCTACACCTTC. It is translated as CASRPPRQGYGYTF.

The chain combines TRBV4-1 with TRBJ1-4; 10 bases map to TRBD1. In germline, CDR1 is MGHRA, CDR2 YSYEKL. V lost 0 bases and J lost 10; bases outside the gene matches: 8. The CDR3 totals 16 residues. CDR3 nucleotides: TGCGCCAGCAGCCAAGAACCGGGGACAGGGGTAGGAAAACTGTTTTTT. This codes for CASSQEPGTGVGKLFF.